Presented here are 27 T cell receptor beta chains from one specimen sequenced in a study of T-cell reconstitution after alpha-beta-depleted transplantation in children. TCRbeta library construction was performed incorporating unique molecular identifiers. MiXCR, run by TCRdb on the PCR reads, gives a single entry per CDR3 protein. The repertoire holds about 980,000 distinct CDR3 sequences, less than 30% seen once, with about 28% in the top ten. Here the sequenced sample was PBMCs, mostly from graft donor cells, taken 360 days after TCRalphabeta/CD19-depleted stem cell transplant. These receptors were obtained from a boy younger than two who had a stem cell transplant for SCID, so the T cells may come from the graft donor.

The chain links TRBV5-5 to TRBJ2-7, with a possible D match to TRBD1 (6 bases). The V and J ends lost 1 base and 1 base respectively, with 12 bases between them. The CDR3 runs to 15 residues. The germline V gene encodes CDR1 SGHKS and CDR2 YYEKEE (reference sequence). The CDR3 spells CASSLRLDRSYEQYF. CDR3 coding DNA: TGTGCCAGCAGCTTGAGACTGGACAGATCCTACGAGCAGTACTTC.

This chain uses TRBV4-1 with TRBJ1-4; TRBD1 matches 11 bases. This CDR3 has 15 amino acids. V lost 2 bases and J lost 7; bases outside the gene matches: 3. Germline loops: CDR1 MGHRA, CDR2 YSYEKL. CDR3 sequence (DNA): TGCGCCAGCAGCCAAATTGGGACAGGGGGTGAAAAACTGTTTTTT. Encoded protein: CASSQIGTGGEKLFF.

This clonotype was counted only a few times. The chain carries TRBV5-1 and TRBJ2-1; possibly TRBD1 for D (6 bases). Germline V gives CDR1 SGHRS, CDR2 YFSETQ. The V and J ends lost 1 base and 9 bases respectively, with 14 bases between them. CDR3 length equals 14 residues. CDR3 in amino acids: CASSLHGQLSEQFF. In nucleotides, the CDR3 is TGCGCCAGCAGCTTGCATGGACAGCTTAGTGAGCAGTTCTTC.

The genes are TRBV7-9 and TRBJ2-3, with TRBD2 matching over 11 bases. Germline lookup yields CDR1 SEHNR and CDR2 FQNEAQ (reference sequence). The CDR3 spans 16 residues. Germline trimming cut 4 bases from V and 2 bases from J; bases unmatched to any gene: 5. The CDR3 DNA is TGTGCCAGCAGCTACGGACTAGCGGGTGTCACAGATACGCAGTATTTT. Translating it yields CASSYGLAGVTDTQYF.

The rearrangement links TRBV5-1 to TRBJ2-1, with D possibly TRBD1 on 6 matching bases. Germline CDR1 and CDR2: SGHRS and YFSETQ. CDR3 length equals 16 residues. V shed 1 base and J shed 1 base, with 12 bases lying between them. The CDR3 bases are TGCGCCAGCAGCTTGTCAGTACAGGGATCCTACAATGAGCAGTTCTTC. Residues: CASSLSVQGSYNEQFF.

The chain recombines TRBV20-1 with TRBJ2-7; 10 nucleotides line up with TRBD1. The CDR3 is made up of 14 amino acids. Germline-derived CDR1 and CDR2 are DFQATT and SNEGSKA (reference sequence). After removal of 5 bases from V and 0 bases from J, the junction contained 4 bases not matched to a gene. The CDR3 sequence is CSAARQGASYEQYF. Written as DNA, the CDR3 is TGCAGTGCTGCCCGACAGGGGGCCTCCTACGAGCAGTACTTC.

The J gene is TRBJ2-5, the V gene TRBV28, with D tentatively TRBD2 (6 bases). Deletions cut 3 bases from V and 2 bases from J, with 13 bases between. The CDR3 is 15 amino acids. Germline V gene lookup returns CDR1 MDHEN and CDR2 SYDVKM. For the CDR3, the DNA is TGTGCCAGCAGTTTTCCGGCCCGGGGGCAAGAGACCCAGTACTTC. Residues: CASSFPARGQETQYF.

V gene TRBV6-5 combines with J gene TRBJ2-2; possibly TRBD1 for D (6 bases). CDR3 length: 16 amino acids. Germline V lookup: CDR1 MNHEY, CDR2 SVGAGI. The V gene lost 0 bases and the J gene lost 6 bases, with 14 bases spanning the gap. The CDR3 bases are TGTGCCAGCAGTTACTCACCACAGGGTTCCCCCGGGGAGCTGTTTTTT. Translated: CASSYSPQGSPGELFF.

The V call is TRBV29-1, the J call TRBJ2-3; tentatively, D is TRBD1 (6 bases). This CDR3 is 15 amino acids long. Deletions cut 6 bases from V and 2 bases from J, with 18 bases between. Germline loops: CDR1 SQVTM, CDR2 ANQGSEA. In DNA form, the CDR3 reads TGCAGCGTGGTTCGACAGGAGGACCTCACAGATACGCAGTATTTT. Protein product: CSVVRQEDLTDTQYF.

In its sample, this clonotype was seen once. The CDR3 spells CSVERGQAMNTEAFF. Written as DNA, the CDR3 is TGCAGCGTTGAACGGGGGCAGGCCATGAACACTGAAGCTTTCTTT. V and J are TRBV29-1 and TRBJ1-1, with D possibly matching TRBD1 (6 bases). Germline V gene sequence: CDR1 SQVTM, CDR2 ANQGSEA. V lost 2 bases and J 0 bases, leaving 13 bases between the germline ends. This CDR3 is 15 amino acids long.

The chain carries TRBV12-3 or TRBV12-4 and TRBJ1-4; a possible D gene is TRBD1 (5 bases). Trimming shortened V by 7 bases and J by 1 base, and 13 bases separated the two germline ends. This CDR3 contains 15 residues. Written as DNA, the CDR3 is TGTGCCAGCACCACCGGAGGGGTAACTAATGAAAAACTGTTTTTT. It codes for CASTTGGVTNEKLFF.

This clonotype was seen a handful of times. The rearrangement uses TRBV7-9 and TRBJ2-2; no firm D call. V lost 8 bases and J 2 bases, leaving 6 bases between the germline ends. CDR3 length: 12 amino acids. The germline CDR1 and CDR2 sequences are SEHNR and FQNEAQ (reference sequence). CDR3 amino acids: CASPNNTGELFF. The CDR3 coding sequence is TGTGCCAGCCCTAATAACACCGGGGAGCTGTTTTTT.

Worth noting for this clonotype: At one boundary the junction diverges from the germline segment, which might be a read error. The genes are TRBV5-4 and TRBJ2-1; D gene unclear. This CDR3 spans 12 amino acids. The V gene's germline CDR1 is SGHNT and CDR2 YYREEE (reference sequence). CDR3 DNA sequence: TGTGCTAGCAGCTCCTTTTTCAATGAGCAGTTCTTC. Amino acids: CASSSFFNEQFF.

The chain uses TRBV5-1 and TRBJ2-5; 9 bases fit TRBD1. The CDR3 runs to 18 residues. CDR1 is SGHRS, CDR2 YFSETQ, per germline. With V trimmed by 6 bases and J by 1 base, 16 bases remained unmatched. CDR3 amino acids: CASTRQAPRQGVQETQYF. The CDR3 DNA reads TGCGCCAGCACCCGACAGGCGCCTCGACAGGGGGTCCAAGAGACCCAGTACTTC.

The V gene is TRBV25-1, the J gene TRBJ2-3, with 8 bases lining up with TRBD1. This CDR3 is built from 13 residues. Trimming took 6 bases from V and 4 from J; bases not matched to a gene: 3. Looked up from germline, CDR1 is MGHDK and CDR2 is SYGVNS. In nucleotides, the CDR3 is TGTGCCAGCAGACAGGGGGAGGCAGATACGCAGTATTTT. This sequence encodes CASRQGEADTQYF.

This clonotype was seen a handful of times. The CDR3 region has the DNA TGCAGTGCAACGGACAGTCAAGATCAGCCCCAGCATTTT. As protein: CSATDSQDQPQHF. The rearrangement links TRBV20-1 to TRBJ1-5; the D gene is possibly TRBD1 (6 bases). Deletions cut 6 bases from V and 5 bases from J, with 14 bases between. Germline CDR1 DFQATT, CDR2 SNEGSKA (reference sequence). The CDR3 covers 13 residues.

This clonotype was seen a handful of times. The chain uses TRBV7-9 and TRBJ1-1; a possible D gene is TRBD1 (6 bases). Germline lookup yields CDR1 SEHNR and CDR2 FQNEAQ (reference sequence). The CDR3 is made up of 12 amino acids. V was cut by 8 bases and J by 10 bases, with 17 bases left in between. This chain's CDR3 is CASGRGGSGAFF. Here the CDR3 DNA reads TGTGCCAGCGGCAGGGGAGGATCCGGAGCTTTCTTT.

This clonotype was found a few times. The CDR3, as DNA: TGTGCCACCAGCAGAGGTGGCAGCAATCAGCCCCAGCATTTT. It translates to CATSRGGSNQPQHF. V usage is TRBV15 and J usage is TRBJ1-5; unclear D gene. V was cut by 1 base and J by 1 base, with 5 bases left in between. This CDR3 contains 14 residues. CDR1 and CDR2 from the germline V gene are LNHNV and YYDKDF (reference sequence). The full variable domain, rest sourced from reference TRBV15 and TRBJ1-5, is DAMVIQNPRYQVTQFGKPVTLSCSQTLNHNVMYWYQQKSSQAPKLLFHYYDKDFNNEADTPDNFQSRRPNTSFCFLDIRSPGLGDTAMYLCATSRGGSNQPQHFGDGTRLSIL.

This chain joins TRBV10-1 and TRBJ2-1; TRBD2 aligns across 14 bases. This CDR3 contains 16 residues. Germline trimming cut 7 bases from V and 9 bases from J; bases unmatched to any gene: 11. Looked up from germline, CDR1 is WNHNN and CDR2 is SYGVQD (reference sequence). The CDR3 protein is CASIKTSGGGIGEQFF. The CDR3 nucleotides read TGCGCCAGCATTAAGACTAGCGGGGGGGGTATTGGTGAGCAGTTCTTC.

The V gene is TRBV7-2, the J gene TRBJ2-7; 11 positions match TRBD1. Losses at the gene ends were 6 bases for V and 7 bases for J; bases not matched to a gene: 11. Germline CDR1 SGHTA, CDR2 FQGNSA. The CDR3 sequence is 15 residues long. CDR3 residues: CASSWTGGRMLEQYF. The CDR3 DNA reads TGTGCCAGCAGTTGGACAGGGGGCCGCATGTTAGAGCAGTACTTC.

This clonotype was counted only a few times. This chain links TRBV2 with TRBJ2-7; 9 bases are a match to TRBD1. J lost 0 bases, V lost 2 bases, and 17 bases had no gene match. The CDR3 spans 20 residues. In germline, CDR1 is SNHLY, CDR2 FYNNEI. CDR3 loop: CASSETPPRWTGVFSYEQYF. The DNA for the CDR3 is TGTGCCAGCAGTGAAACCCCACCCAGATGGACAGGGGTCTTCTCCTACGAGCAGTACTTC.

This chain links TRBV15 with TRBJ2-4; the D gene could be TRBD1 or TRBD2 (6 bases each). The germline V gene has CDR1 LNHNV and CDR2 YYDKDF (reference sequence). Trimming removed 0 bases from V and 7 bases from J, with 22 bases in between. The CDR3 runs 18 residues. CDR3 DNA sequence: TGTGCCACCAGCAGAGATCTTCGGGGGCCGGTGAAAGTGAACATTCAGTACTTC. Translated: CATSRDLRGPVKVNIQYF.

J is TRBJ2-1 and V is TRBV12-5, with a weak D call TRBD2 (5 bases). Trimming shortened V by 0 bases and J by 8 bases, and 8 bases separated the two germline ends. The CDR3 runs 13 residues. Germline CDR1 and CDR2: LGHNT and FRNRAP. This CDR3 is CASGLVPEDEQFF. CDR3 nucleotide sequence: TGTGCTAGTGGTTTGGTACCGGAGGATGAGCAGTTCTTC.

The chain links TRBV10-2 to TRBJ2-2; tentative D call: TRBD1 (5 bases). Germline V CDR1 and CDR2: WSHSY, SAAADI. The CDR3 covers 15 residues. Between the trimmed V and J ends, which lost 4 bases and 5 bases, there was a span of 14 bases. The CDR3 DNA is TGCGCCAGCAGTGTGTTAGCAGGGCGTACCGGGGAGCTGTTTTTT. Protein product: CASSVLAGRTGELFF.

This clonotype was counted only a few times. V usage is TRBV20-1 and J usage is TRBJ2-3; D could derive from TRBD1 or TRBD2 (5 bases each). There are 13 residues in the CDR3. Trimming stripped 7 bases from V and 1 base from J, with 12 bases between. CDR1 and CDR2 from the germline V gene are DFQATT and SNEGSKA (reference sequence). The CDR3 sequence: CSVPGPGTDTQYF. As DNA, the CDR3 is TGCAGTGTACCGGGACCCGGCACAGATACGCAGTATTTT.

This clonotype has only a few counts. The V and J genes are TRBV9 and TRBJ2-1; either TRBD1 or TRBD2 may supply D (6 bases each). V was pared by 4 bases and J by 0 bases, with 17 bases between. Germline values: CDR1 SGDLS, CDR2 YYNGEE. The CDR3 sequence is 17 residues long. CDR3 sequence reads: CASSTNTRGRSYNEQFF. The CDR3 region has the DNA TGTGCCAGCAGCACTAATACACGGGGGCGCTCCTACAATGAGCAGTTCTTC.

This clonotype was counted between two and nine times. CDR3 nucleotide sequence: TGCGCCAGCAGCCAAGAACCCGGGACAGGGGGCGACGAGCAGTACTTC. It is translated as CASSQEPGTGGDEQYF. The chain joins TRBV4-1 to TRBJ2-7; TRBD1 agrees at 12 bases. V lost 0 bases and J lost 5; bases outside the gene matches: 5. Germline CDR1 reads MGHRA; CDR2 reads YSYEKL. This CDR3 is 16 amino acids long.